The 30 T cell receptor beta chains below all came from one sample that was sequenced in a study of OX40 agonist ivuxolimab in advanced cancers. Sequenced by immunoSEQ multiplex PCR; TCRdb stores in-frame clones only, minus some. The table has approximately 20,000 clones, 80% to 90% seen once. This material consisted of CD4+ or CD8+ T cells sorted from blood, taken in a trial of the OX40 agonist ivuxolimab. These receptors were collected from an adult with an advanced solid tumor such as melanoma, head and neck, liver or kidney cancer.

In this sample, this clone is medium-sized (0.01 to 0.1%). V gene TRBV4-2 combines with J gene TRBJ2-1; maybe TRBD1 (6 bases). This CDR3 is built from 16 residues. Looked up from germline, CDR1 is LGHNA and CDR2 is YNFKEQ. V was shortened by 0 bases and J by 4 bases, with 13 bases between the two germline ends. The chain's CDR3 is CASSQDFTGSYNEQFF. CDR3 bases: TGTGCCAGCAGCCAAGATTTTACAGGGTCGTACAATGAGCAGTTCTTC.

This clone was observed a single time. The chain recombines TRBV6-5 with TRBJ2-1; no definite D call. This CDR3 has 15 residues. V was pared by 6 bases and J by 1 base, with 13 bases between. Germline V gene data show CDR1 as MNHEY and CDR2 as SVGAGI. The CDR3 here is CASSPALASYNEQFF. The CDR3 DNA reads as TGTGCCAGCAGCCCGGCCCTGGCGTCCTACAATGAGCAGTTCTTC.

This clone appeared a few times. The CDR3 region is CASSLVAESSGNTIYF. The CDR3 coding sequence is TGTGCCAGCAGCTTAGTGGCGGAGAGCTCTGGAAACACCATATATTTT. The chain has TRBV7-6 and TRBJ1-3; no clear D gene. Between the trimmed V and J ends, which lost 1 base and 0 bases, there was a span of 10 bases. This CDR3 has 16 residues. CDR1 is SGHVS and CDR2 is FNYEAQ in the germline V gene.

As concerns this clone: Relative to the germline gene, one junction end is altered; a read error may explain this. The chain employs TRBV5-4 and TRBJ1-4; D remains ambiguous. From germline, CDR1 is SGHNT and CDR2 YYREEE (reference sequence). The CDR3 is 15 residues long. CDR3 DNA: TGCGCCAGCAGCCAAGTCGAGGTAGAAGGCGAAAAACTGTTTTTT. Encoded protein: CASSQVEVEGEKLFF.

The chain couples TRBV19 to TRBJ2-3; TRBD2 matches at 7 bases. Trimming took 3 bases from V and 0 from J; bases not matched to a gene: 9. The CDR3 has 17 residues. Germline-derived CDR1 and CDR2 are LNHDA and SQIVND (reference sequence). The CDR3 loop is CASSILRPSGSTDTQYF. CDR3 sequence (DNA): TGTGCCAGTAGTATCCTGCGGCCTAGCGGTAGCACAGATACGCAGTATTTT.

The chain joins TRBV6-6 to TRBJ2-5; tentative D call: TRBD1 (5 bases). V gave up 5 bases and J gave up 4 bases, with 11 bases separating them. The CDR3 sequence is 13 residues long. Germline CDR1 MNHNY, CDR2 SVGAGI (reference sequence). The CDR3 DNA reads TGTGCCAGCAGTCCGACAGTCCTAGAGACCCAGTACTTC. Translated, it gives CASSPTVLETQYF.

The gene calls are TRBV27 and TRBJ2-3, with 7 bases that match TRBD2. J lost 5 bases, V lost 1 base, and 3 bases had no gene match. The germline CDR1 and CDR2 sequences are MNHEY and SMNVEV (reference sequence). CDR3 length equals 14 residues. CDR3 loop: CASSLFAGVDTQYF. CDR3 nucleotides: TGTGCCAGCAGTTTATTTGCGGGGGTAGATACGCAGTATTTT.

The chain links TRBV5-6 to TRBJ1-2; the match to TRBD1 covers 7 bases. The CDR3 contains 14 residues. The V segment lost 0 bases and the J segment 14 bases; nucleotides outside the gene matches: 13. Germline-derived CDR1 and CDR2 are SGHDT and YYEEEE. The CDR3 protein is CASSLVGTVVPGTF. The CDR3, as DNA: TGTGCCAGCAGCTTGGTGGGGACAGTGGTACCGGGGACCTTC.

The chain couples TRBV27 to TRBJ1-3, with TRBD1 matching 7 bases. In germline, CDR1 is MNHEY, CDR2 SMNVEV (reference sequence). The V segment lost 2 bases and the J segment 2 bases; nucleotides outside the gene matches: 9. The CDR3 contains 17 residues. In nucleotides, the CDR3 is TGTGCCAGCAGTTTACCTGACAGGGAGAGAACTGGAAACACCATATATTTT. This encodes CASSLPDRERTGNTIYF.

The V and J genes are TRBV4-3 and TRBJ1-2; 8 nucleotides align to TRBD1. The CDR3 runs to 16 residues. After removal of 0 bases from V and 4 bases from J, the junction contained 7 bases not matched to a gene. From germline, CDR1 is LGHNA and CDR2 YSLEER. CDR3 nucleotide sequence: TGCGCCAGCAGCCAAGACGCATTTGGGACAGGCTATGGCTACACCTTC. This encodes CASSQDAFGTGYGYTF.

V and J are TRBV28 and TRBJ2-1; D is unresolved. Per the germline V gene, CDR1 is MDHEN and CDR2 is SYDVKM. Trimming left V 6 bases short and J 6 bases short, with 18 bases between. The CDR3 has 15 amino acids. The DNA for the CDR3 is TGTGCCAGCAGCGACCCGACGAGTATGTCCAATGAGCAGTTCTTC. Translated: CASSDPTSMSNEQFF.

CDR3 coding DNA: TGTGCCAGCAGCGTAGGGTCCGAGTCGGGCAGGGGCACTGAAGCTTTCTTT. Residues: CASSVGSESGRGTEAFF. The gene calls are TRBV9 and TRBJ1-1; a weak D match, TRBD1 (6 bases). The CDR3 is 17 amino acids. Per germline, CDR1 SGDLS and CDR2 YYNGEE. V lost 0 bases to trimming and J lost 4 bases, with 19 bases between them.

The rearrangement uses TRBV19 and TRBJ1-5; no definite D call. V lost 3 bases, J lost 0 bases, and 3 bases lay in between. The CDR3 totals 13 residues. From germline, CDR1 is LNHDA and CDR2 SQIVND (reference sequence). The CDR3 bases are TGTGCCAGTAGTATGGTTAGCAATCAGCCCCAGCATTTT. Translation gives CASSMVSNQPQHF.

The V and J genes are TRBV6-1 and TRBJ1-3; unclear D gene. The germline V gene encodes CDR1 MNHNS and CDR2 SASEGT. This CDR3 is 18 amino acids long. Trimming left V 3 bases short and J 0 bases short, with 18 bases between. CDR3 nucleotide sequence: TGTGCCAGCAGTGATTCTCCCCCAGGACTGTTCTCTGGAAACACCATATATTTT. Translated: CASSDSPPGLFSGNTIYF.

This clone has only a few counts. This chain links TRBV11-2 with TRBJ2-7; D is undetermined. This CDR3 region has 12 residues. Germline CDR1 is SGHAT and CDR2 is FQNNGV. V lost 4 bases to trimming and J lost 1 base, with 5 bases between them. CDR3 bases: TGTGCCAGCAGCTCCGGATCCTACGAGCAGTACTTC. Amino acid sequence: CASSSGSYEQYF. Full variable domain (outside the CDR3, taken from reference TRBV11-2 and TRBJ2-7): EAGVAQSPRYKIIEKRQSVAFWCNPISGHATLYWYQQILGQGPKLLIQFQNNGVVDDSQLPKDRFSAERLKGVDSTLKIQPAKLEDSAVYLCASSSGSYEQYFGPGTRLTVT.

The CDR3 DNA reads TGTGCCAGCTCACCAGGGACAGGGCCTGGAAACACCATATATTTT. Encoded protein: CASSPGTGPGNTIYF. The chain uses TRBV18 and TRBJ1-3; 9 nucleotides line up with TRBD1. Germline V lookup: CDR1 KGHSH, CDR2 LQKENI. CDR3 length equals 15 residues. After removal of 2 bases from V and 2 bases from J, the junction contained 1 base not matched to a gene. The variable domain in full, completed from reference TRBV18 and TRBJ1-3, reads NAGVMQNPRHLVRRRGQEARLRCSPMKGHSHVYWYRQLPEEGLKFMVYLQKENIIDESGMPKERFSAEFPKEGPSILRIQQVVRGDSAAYFCASSPGTGPGNTIYFGEGSWLTVV.

The chain has TRBV27 and TRBJ1-1, with a possible D match to TRBD1 (5 bases). The CDR3 runs 13 residues. V gave up 4 bases and J gave up 5 bases, with 11 bases separating them. Germline V gives CDR1 MNHEY, CDR2 SMNVEV (reference sequence). CDR3 sequence reads: CASSSGGRTEAFF. The DNA for the CDR3 is TGTGCCAGCAGTTCGGGGGGACGAACTGAAGCTTTCTTT.

This clone was seen only once. The J gene is TRBJ1-2, the V gene TRBV5-1; D uncertain. The CDR3 runs 15 residues. CDR1 is SGHRS, CDR2 YFSETQ, per germline. Trimming shortened V by 5 bases and J by 1 base, and 15 bases separated the two germline ends. The CDR3 sequence: CASSQAAGLNYGYTF. In DNA form, the CDR3 reads TGCGCCAGCAGTCAAGCGGCCGGCCTTAACTATGGCTACACCTTC. Using reference TRBV5-1 and TRBJ1-2 for the parts outside the CDR3, the full variable domain is KAGVTQTPRYLIKTRGQQVTLSCSPISGHRSVSWYQQTPGQGLQFLFEYFSETQRNKGNFPGRFSGRQFSNSRSEMNVSTLELGDSALYLCASSQAAGLNYGYTFGSGTRLTVV.

V gene TRBV27 combines with J gene TRBJ1-2; D gene unclear. This CDR3 contains 15 residues. Trimming cost V 1 base and J 6 bases, with 15 bases left between them. The germline V gene encodes CDR1 MNHEY and CDR2 SMNVEV (reference sequence). The CDR3 nucleotides are TGTGCCAGCAGTTTATACCCTCTTCGGGCTGATGGCTACACCTTC. Encoded protein: CASSLYPLRADGYTF.

V is TRBV11-1 and J is TRBJ1-5; D possibly corresponds to TRBD1 (5 bases). V was clipped by 1 base and J by 2 bases, with 12 bases between them. The CDR3 totals 16 residues. Germline V gives CDR1 SGHAT, CDR2 FQDESV (reference sequence). The CDR3 reads CASSLGSGGGNQPQHF. The DNA for the CDR3 is TGTGCCAGCAGCTTAGGTTCTGGGGGTGGCAATCAGCCCCAGCATTTT. The variable domain in full, completed from reference TRBV11-1 and TRBJ1-5, reads EAEVAQSPRYKITEKSQAVAFWCDPISGHATLYWYRQILGQGPELLVQFQDESVVDDSQLPKDRFSAERLKGVDSTLKIQPAELGDSAMYLCASSLGSGGGNQPQHFGDGTRLSIL.

This clone is medium-sized (0.01 to 0.1%) in the sample. The CDR3 region is CASSLVQTMNTEAFF. DNA of the CDR3: TGTGCCAGCAGCTTGGTTCAGACAATGAACACTGAAGCTTTCTTT. The chain employs TRBV5-5 and TRBJ1-1; D remains unclear. The germline gives CDR1 SGHKS, CDR2 YYEKEE (reference sequence). Trimming pared 0 bases from V and 0 bases from J, leaving 9 bases between. The length of the CDR3 is 15 residues.

The J gene is TRBJ2-3, the V gene TRBV27, with no clear D. Trimming stripped 3 bases from V and 0 bases from J, with 7 bases between. Looked up from germline, CDR1 is MNHEY and CDR2 is SMNVEV (reference sequence). The CDR3 spans 14 residues. The CDR3 here is CASSFIGSTDTQYF. The CDR3 DNA follows: TGTGCCAGCAGTTTCATCGGGAGCACAGATACGCAGTATTTT.

The V call is TRBV6-5, the J call TRBJ2-2; 7 nucleotides align to TRBD2. V was clipped by 4 bases and J by 5 bases; unmatched bases: 4. This CDR3 contains 14 residues. From germline, CDR1 is MNHEY and CDR2 SVGAGI. CDR3 amino acids: CASSSSGPTGELFF. The CDR3 DNA reads TGTGCCAGCAGTTCTAGCGGACCGACCGGGGAGCTGTTTTTT.

V is TRBV14 and J is TRBJ1-2; D uncertain. This CDR3 has 16 residues. Trimming pared 3 bases from V and 2 bases from J, leaving 16 bases between. In germline, CDR1 is SGHDN, CDR2 FVKESK. This CDR3 is CASSHAARGWNYGYTF. In nucleotides, the CDR3 is TGTGCCAGCAGCCACGCCGCGAGAGGGTGGAACTATGGCTACACCTTC.

The genes are TRBV7-2 and TRBJ2-5; maybe TRBD1 (6 bases). CDR3 length equals 17 residues. Per the germline V gene, CDR1 is SGHTA and CDR2 is FQGNSA. V was clipped by 7 bases and J by 5 bases, with 26 bases between them. CDR3 nucleotide sequence: TGTGCCAGCACACCTGGAGCAGGGGACGTGGGAAGGGAGACCCAGTACTTC. Translation: CASTPGAGDVGRETQYF.

This chain links TRBV5-1 with TRBJ1-1; 10 nucleotides align to TRBD1. Germline V gene sequence: CDR1 SGHRS, CDR2 YFSETQ. The V and J ends lost 4 bases and 4 bases, in that order; junction bases with no gene match: 10. The CDR3 is made up of 16 amino acids. CDR3 nucleotide sequence: TGCGCCAGCAGCCCCGGGACAGGGGCGTCGGGCACTGAAGCTTTCTTT. It specifies CASSPGTGASGTEAFF.

J is TRBJ1-1 and V is TRBV7-6; D is possibly TRBD1 (5 bases). V was shortened by 5 bases and J by 4 bases, with 20 bases between the two germline ends. Germline lookup yields CDR1 SGHVS and CDR2 FNYEAQ. The CDR3 is 16 amino acids. The CDR3 reads CASSTGQFDRGTEAFF. The CDR3 coding sequence is TGTGCCAGCAGCACCGGACAATTCGACCGGGGCACTGAAGCTTTCTTT. Filled out from reference TRBV7-6 and TRBJ1-1, the complete variable domain reads GAGVSQSPRYKVTKRGQDVALRCDPISGHVSLYWYRQALGQGPEFLTYFNYEAQQDKSGLPNDRFSAERPEGSISTLTIQRTEQRDSAMYRCASSTGQFDRGTEAFFGQGTRLTVV.

This clone was counted many times. This chain links TRBV6-5 with TRBJ2-1; 8 nucleotides line up with TRBD2. The junction had 10 bases not matched to a gene; V was cut back by 2 bases and J by 7 bases. Germline V gene lookup returns CDR1 MNHEY and CDR2 SVGAGI. The CDR3 contains 16 residues. CDR3 in amino acids: CASSYPYGGARNEQFF. CDR3 in DNA: TGTGCCAGCAGTTACCCCTACGGGGGGGCCCGGAATGAGCAGTTCTTC.

This clone was observed a single time. The V call is TRBV7-2, the J call TRBJ2-2, with 7 bases identical to TRBD2. In germline, CDR1 is SGHTA, CDR2 FQGNSA. The CDR3 covers 15 residues. V shed 1 base, J shed 4 bases, and the junction held 3 bases outside the gene matches. CDR3 coding DNA: TGTGCCAGCAGCTTAGGGGGACTACTCACCGGGGAGCTGTTTTTT. Protein product: CASSLGGLLTGELFF.

The J gene is TRBJ2-2, the V gene TRBV7-6; tentatively, D is TRBD1 or TRBD2 (5 bases each). The CDR3 length is 17 residues. V shed 1 base and J shed 2 bases, with 14 bases lying between them. Germline loops: CDR1 SGHVS, CDR2 FNYEAQ. The CDR3 bases are TGTGCCAGCAGCTTAGAGGGCGACGGGGCCAACACCGGGGAGCTGTTTTTT. Protein: CASSLEGDGANTGELFF.